This T cell receptor (beta chain) was documented in a study of T-cell reconstitution after alpha-beta-depleted transplantation in children. Preparation of the TCRbeta library involved a method that used unique molecular identifiers. TCRdb recomputed calls from the PCR reads with MiXCR, one row per CDR3 protein. The sample lists more than 400,000 distinct CDR3 sequences, roughly an eighth occurring once. This clonotype was seen at least ten times. The CDR3 consists of 13 residues. Germline loops: CDR1 SGDLS, CDR2 YYNGEE. Between the trimmed V and J ends, which lost 3 bases and 3 bases, there was a span of 8 bases.

The chain carries TRBV9 and TRBJ2-3; the D call may be TRBD1 or TRBD2 (5 bases each). This clonotype was sampled from a female patient aged 2-10 years who had a stem cell transplant for aplastic anemia, so the T cells may come from the graft donor. The sample here was PBMCs, mostly from graft donor cells, taken 180 days after TCRalphabeta/CD19-depleted stem cell transplant. Written as DNA, the CDR3 is TGTGCCAGCAGCGAGAGGGGTACAGATACGCAGTATTTT. Translating gives CASSERGTDTQYF.